Listed below are T cell receptor beta chains from one sample, sequenced in a study of shared T cell receptors in the human thymus. The method was immunoSEQ multiplex PCR; TCRdb's version includes in-frame clones alone and lacks a portion of them. The sample lists more than 550,000 clones, roughly 85% occurring once. The same specimen was also included in a second study, on human thymus T cells.

Sequences were obtained from thymocytes. The origin of the receptors is a girl less than two years old with a congenital heart defect. CDR3s include the opening cysteine and the closing phenylalanine or tryptophan. A D gene is named only where the DNA matches it firmly. Clone size is shown for a subset of rows, as once, few, many or a class of expanded clone.

CASSLSTGSPDFGTQYF	TGTGCCAGCAGTTTATCTACAGGGAGCCCAGATTTCGGGACCCAGTACTTC	TRBV28	TRBJ2-5	NA	few
CASSALAGGSNEQFF	TGTGCCAGCAGTGCTCTAGCGGGGGGTTCCAATGAGCAGTTCTTC	TRBV2	TRBJ2-1	TRBD2	NA
CASSVGRVPGGGTGELFF	TGTGCCAGCAGCGTAGGTCGCGTACCTGGGGGCGGGACCGGGGAGCTGTTTTTT	TRBV9	TRBJ2-2	NA	NA
CASSPRSYNSPLHF	TGTGCCAGCAGCCCTAGGTCCTATAATTCACCCCTCCACTTT	TRBV14	TRBJ1-6	NA	once
CASSRRGDTQYF	TGTGCCAGTAGTAGACGGGGAGATACGCAGTATTTT	TRBV19	TRBJ2-3	NA	NA
CASSRQDGSEQYF	TGTGCCAGTAGCCGACAGGATGGGAGCGAGCAGTACTTC	TRBV19	TRBJ2-7	NA	NA
CASSQGQVTTEAFF	TGCGCCAGCAGCCAGGGACAGGTCACCACTGAAGCTTTCTTT	TRBV4-3	TRBJ1-1	TRBD1	NA
CASSLTGAKNIQYF	TGTGCCAGCAGCCTTACCGGGGCCAAAAACATTCAGTACTTC	TRBV6-6	TRBJ2-4	NA	NA
CASSERRLGTGEPSSPLHF	TGTGCCAGCAGTGAAAGGAGGCTGGGGACAGGAGAACCTTCATCCCCCCTCCACTTT	TRBV6-1	TRBJ1-6	TRBD1	NA
CASSPPGQGLGYTF	TGTGCCAGCTCACCACCGGGACAGGGGCTCGGCTACACCTTC	TRBV18	TRBJ1-2	TRBD1	NA
CASSQDWAGEETQYF	TGCGCCAGCAGCCAAGATTGGGCAGGGGAAGAGACCCAGTACTTC	TRBV4-1	TRBJ2-5	NA	NA
CASSKGFTYNSPLHF	TGCGCCAGCAGCAAGGGGTTTACCTATAATTCACCCCTCCACTTT	TRBV5-1	TRBJ1-6	NA	NA
CASSYSTQGSGEQYF	TGTGCCAGCAGTTATTCAACACAGGGTTCGGGCGAGCAGTACTTC	TRBV6-5	TRBJ2-7	NA	NA
CASSNRDITDYGYTF	TGTGCCAGCAGCAACCGGGACATTACGGACTATGGCTACACCTTC	TRBV5-6	TRBJ1-2	NA	once
CASTKSHAEKTRLYEQYF	TGCGCCAGCACCAAATCCCACGCGGAGAAAACGAGACTCTACGAGCAGTACTTC	TRBV23-1	TRBJ2-7	NA	NA
CASRPPDSDGNTIYF	TGTGCCAGCAGACCCCCGGACAGCGACGGAAACACCATATATTTT	TRBV11-2	TRBJ1-3	NA	NA
CASHKRGFSGNTIYF	TGTGCCAGCCACAAAAGGGGGTTCTCTGGAAACACCATATATTTT	TRBV5-4	TRBJ1-3	NA	NA
CASSQEGTSGGPDHTDTQYF	TGCGCCAGCAGCCAAGAAGGGACTAGCGGGGGGCCGGACCACACAGATACGCAGTATTTT	TRBV4-3	TRBJ2-3	TRBD2	NA
CASSYTGDPSYEQYF	TGTGCCAGCAGTTATACAGGGGACCCCTCCTACGAGCAGTACTTC	TRBV6-5	TRBJ2-7	TRBD1	NA
CASRGSGQGISLHF	TGTGCCAGCAGAGGATCGGGACAGGGGATTTCCCTCCACTTT	TRBV6-6	TRBJ1-6	TRBD1	NA
CASSAGQTYSGANVLTF	TGTGCCAGCAGTGCAGGACAGACCTACTCTGGGGCCAACGTCCTGACTTTC	TRBV6-4	TRBJ2-6	NA	NA
CAIRTGDTEAFF	TGTGCCATCAGGACAGGGGACACTGAAGCTTTCTTT	TRBV10-3	TRBJ1-1	TRBD1	NA
CASSIGYAYEQYF	TGTGCCAGTAGTATCGGGTATGCCTACGAGCAGTACTTC	TRBV19	TRBJ2-7	NA	once
CASSGGIRVKNIQYF	TGTGCCAGCAGTGGAGGTATCCGGGTCAAAAACATTCAGTACTTC	TRBV28	TRBJ2-4	NA	NA
CASGPGQPNYGYTF	TGCGCCAGCGGGCCAGGACAGCCTAACTATGGCTACACCTTC	TRBV5-1	TRBJ1-2	NA	NA
CASSQDLGGALFF	TGTGCCAGCAGCCAAGATTTGGGGGGAGCACTGTTTTTT	TRBV14	TRBJ1-4	NA	NA
CASSFQDSYEQYF	TGTGCCAGCAGCTTCCAGGACAGCTACGAGCAGTACTTC	TRBV7-7	TRBJ2-7	NA	once
CASSYGGGGLTGELFF	TGTGCCAGCAGTTATGGTGGGGGGGGCCTTACCGGGGAGCTGTTTTTT	TRBV6-5	TRBJ2-2	NA	NA
CASSYPPYLNDEQFF	TGTGCCAGCAGTTACCCACCCTATCTCAACGATGAGCAGTTCTTC	TRBV6-6	TRBJ2-1	NA	NA
CASSQDLAGGTGELFF	TGCGCCAGCAGCCAAGATTTAGCGGGGGGTACCGGGGAGCTGTTTTTT	TRBV4-3	TRBJ2-2	TRBD2	NA
CASSYYGERGIHNEQFF	TGTGCCAGCAGCTACTACGGCGAGCGGGGAATCCACAATGAGCAGTTCTTC	TRBV28	TRBJ2-1	TRBD2	NA
CASTPLGEGANTGELFF	TGTGCCAGCACCCCCTTGGGAGAGGGGGCGAACACCGGGGAGCTGTTTTTT	TRBV5-6	TRBJ2-2	NA	NA
CASSQDRGQGLYEQYF	TGTGCCAGCAGCCAAGATCGGGGACAGGGCCTCTACGAGCAGTACTTC	TRBV14	TRBJ2-7	TRBD1	NA
CASQLGGKVNTEAFF	TGTGCCTCGCAGTTAGGGGGTAAAGTTAACACTGAAGCTTTCTTT	TRBV10-3	TRBJ1-1	NA	NA
CASSKTQIPGGGRNTEAFF	TGTGCCAGCAGCAAAACACAGATACCGGGGGGGGGACGGAACACTGAAGCTTTCTTT	TRBV5-4	TRBJ1-1	NA	NA
CASSLDMPGQTPSYGYTF	TGCGCCAGCAGCTTGGACATGCCGGGACAGACTCCTAGCTATGGCTACACCTTC	TRBV5-1	TRBJ1-2	TRBD1	NA
CASSPQGDGYTF	TGTGCCAGCAGTCCACAGGGAGATGGCTACACCTTC	TRBV6-6	TRBJ1-2	NA	NA
CASSLSTGGLLALAENEKLFF	TGTGCCAGCAGCTTATCGACAGGGGGTTTACTGGCCCTAGCCGAAAATGAAAAACTGTTTTTT	TRBV7-8	TRBJ1-4	TRBD1	NA
CASSPRQTSNTEAFF	TGTGCCAGCAGCCCTCGACAGACCTCGAACACTGAAGCTTTCTTT	TRBV5-6	TRBJ1-1	NA	few
CASTLPPPGTGRGTEAFF	TGTGCCAGCACTCTACCTCCTCCCGGGACAGGGAGGGGGACTGAAGCTTTCTTT	TRBV2	TRBJ1-1	TRBD1	NA
CASRGETRWAYEQYF	TGTGCCAGCAGGGGAGAAACCAGATGGGCCTACGAGCAGTACTTC	TRBV28	TRBJ2-7	NA	NA
CASSAQTLAYGYTF	TGTGCCAGCAGCGCCCAGACATTGGCCTATGGCTACACCTTC	TRBV7-2	TRBJ1-2	NA	NA
CASSPDPRQGNQPQHF	TGCGCCAGCAGCCCCGATCCCCGACAAGGCAATCAGCCCCAGCATTTT	TRBV5-1	TRBJ1-5	NA	few
CASSLGSRNEQFF	TGTGCCAGCAGTTTAGGTAGTCGCAATGAGCAGTTCTTC	TRBV27	TRBJ2-1	NA	NA
CASSVTRGSPLHF	TGTGCCAGCAGTGTGACTCGGGGTTCACCCCTCCACTTT	TRBV25-1	TRBJ1-6	NA	NA
CASHQRQGNREDTQYF	TGTGCCAGTCACCAAAGACAGGGAAATAGAGAAGATACGCAGTATTTT	TRBV28	TRBJ2-3	TRBD1	NA
CASSFSGWHQPQHF	TGTGCCAGCAGTTTTTCGGGGTGGCATCAGCCCCAGCATTTT	TRBV27	TRBJ1-5	NA	NA
CASSLGPRTGRNINPIFSTEAFF	TGTGCCAGCAGTTTGGGCCCCCGGACAGGGAGGAATATAAACCCTATCTTTTCCACTGAAGCTTTCTTT	TRBV28	TRBJ1-1	TRBD1	NA
CASSPGQEGLAGGPYEQYF	TGTGCCAGCTCCCCTGGACAGGAAGGACTAGCGGGGGGGCCCTACGAGCAGTACTTC	TRBV9	TRBJ2-7	TRBD2	NA
CASSQDWWTSGGYEQYF	TGCGCCAGCAGCCAAGATTGGTGGACTAGCGGGGGTTACGAGCAGTACTTC	TRBV4-3	TRBJ2-7	TRBD2	few
CASGVKRSADSNQPQHF	TGTGCCTCCGGGGTCAAGAGGAGCGCCGATAGCAATCAGCCCCAGCATTTT	TRBV19	TRBJ1-5	NA	NA
CASSGCCSGANVLTF	TGCGCCAGCAGCGGCTGTTGCTCTGGGGCCAACGTCCTGACTTTC	TRBV5-1	TRBJ2-6	NA	once